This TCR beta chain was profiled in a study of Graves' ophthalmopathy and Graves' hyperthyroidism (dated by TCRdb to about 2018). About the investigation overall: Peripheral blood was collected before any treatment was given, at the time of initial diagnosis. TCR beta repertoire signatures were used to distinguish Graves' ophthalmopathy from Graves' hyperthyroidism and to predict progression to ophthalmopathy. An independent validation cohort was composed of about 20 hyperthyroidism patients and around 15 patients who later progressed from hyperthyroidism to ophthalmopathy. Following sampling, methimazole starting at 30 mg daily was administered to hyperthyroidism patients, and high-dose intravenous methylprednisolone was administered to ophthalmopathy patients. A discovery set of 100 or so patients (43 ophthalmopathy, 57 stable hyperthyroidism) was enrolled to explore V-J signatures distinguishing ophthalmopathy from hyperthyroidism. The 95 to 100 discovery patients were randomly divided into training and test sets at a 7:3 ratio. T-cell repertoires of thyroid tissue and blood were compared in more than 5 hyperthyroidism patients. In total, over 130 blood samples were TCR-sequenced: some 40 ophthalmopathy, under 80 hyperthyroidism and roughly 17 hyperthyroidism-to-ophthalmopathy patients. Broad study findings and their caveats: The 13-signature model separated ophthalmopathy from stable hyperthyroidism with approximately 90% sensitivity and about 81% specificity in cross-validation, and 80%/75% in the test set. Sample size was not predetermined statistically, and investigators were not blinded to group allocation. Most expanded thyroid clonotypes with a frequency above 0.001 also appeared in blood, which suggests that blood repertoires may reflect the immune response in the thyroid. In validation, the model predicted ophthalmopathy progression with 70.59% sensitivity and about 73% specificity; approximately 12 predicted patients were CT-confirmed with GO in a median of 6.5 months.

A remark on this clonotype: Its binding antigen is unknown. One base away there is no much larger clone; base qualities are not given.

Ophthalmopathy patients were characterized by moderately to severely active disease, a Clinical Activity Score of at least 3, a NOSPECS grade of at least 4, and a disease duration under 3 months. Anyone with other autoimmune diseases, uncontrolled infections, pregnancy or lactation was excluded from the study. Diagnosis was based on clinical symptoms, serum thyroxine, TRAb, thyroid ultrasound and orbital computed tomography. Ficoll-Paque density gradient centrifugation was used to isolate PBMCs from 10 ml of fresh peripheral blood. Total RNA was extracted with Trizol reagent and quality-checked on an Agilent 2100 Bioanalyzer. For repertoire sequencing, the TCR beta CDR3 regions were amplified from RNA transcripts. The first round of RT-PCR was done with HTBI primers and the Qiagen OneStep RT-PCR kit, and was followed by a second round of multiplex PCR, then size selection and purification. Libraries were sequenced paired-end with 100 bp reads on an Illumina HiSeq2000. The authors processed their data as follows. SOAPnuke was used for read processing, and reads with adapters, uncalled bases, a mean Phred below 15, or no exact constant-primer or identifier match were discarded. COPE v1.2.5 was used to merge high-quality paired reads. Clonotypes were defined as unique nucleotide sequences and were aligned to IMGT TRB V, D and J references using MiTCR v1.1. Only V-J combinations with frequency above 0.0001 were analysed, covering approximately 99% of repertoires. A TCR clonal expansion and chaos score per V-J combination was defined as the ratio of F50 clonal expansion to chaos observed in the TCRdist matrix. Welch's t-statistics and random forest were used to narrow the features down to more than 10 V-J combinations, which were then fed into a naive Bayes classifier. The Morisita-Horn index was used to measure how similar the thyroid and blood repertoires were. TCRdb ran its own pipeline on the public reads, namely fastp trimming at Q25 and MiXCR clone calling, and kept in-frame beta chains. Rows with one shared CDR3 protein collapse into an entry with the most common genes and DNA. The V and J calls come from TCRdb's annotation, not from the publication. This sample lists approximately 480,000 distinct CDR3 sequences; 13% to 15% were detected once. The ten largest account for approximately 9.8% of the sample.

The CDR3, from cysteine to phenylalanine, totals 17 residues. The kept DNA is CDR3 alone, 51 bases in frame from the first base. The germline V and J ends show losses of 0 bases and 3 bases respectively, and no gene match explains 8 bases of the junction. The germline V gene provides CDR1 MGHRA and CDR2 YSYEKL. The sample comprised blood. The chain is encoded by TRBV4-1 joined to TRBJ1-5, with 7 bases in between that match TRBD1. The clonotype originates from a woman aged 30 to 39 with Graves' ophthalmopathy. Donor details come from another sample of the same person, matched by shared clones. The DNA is TGCGCCAGCAGCCAAGACTTAAGGACAGGACTCAATCAGCCCCAGCATTTT. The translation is CASSQDLRTGLNQPQHF.